This section outlines one T cell receptor (beta chain) sequence together with its context. Its antigen remains unidentified. V gave up 0 bases and J gave up 4 bases, with 6 bases separating them. This CDR3 is built from 13 residues. Germline assignment: CDR1 SGHDT and CDR2 YYEEEE. The sample comes from a study of T-cell reconstitution after alpha-beta-depleted transplantation in children. Study-wide results and caveats: Newly produced T cells mostly provided counts and TCRbeta diversity after one year, as hyperexpanded clones declined.

Unique molecular identifiers were built into the TCRbeta library. MiXCR was run by TCRdb on the PCR reads, yielding one entry per CDR3 protein. The repertoire holds fewer than 550,000 distinct CDR3 sequences, with over 9.5% as singletons. The clonotype comes from a female patient between 2 and 15 years old who had a stem cell transplant for aplastic anemia, so the T cells may come from the graft donor. The chain is built from TRBV5-6 and TRBJ2-3; D not certain. Sequenced material: PBMCs, mostly from graft donor cells, taken 180 days after TCRalphabeta/CD19-depleted stem cell transplant. The CDR3 DNA sequence: TGTGCCAGCAGCTTGGGGATCGCAGATACGCAGTATTTT. Amino acids: CASSLGIADTQYF.